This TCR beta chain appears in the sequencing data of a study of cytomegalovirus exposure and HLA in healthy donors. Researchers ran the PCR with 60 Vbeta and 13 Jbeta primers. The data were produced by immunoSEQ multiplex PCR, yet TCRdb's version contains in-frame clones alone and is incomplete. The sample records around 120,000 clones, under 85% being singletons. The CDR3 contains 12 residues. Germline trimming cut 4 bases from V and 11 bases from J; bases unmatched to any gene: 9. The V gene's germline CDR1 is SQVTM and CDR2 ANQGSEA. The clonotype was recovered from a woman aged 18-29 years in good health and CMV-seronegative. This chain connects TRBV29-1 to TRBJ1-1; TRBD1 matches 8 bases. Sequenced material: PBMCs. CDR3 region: CSVGDATGAAFF. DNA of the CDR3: TGCAGCGTTGGGGACGCGACAGGGGCGGCTTTCTTT.